This T cell receptor beta chain was sequenced in a study of post-analysis software for immune sequencing data. Study as a whole: Clinical courses comprised relapsing-remitting, secondary progressive and progressive-relapsing multiple sclerosis.

Concerning this clonotype itself: The antigen is undetermined.

The TCR beta cDNA libraries contained unique molecular identifiers. With roughly 0.9 to 10 million T cells as the source, 540,000 or so cDNA molecules resulted. TCRdb reprocessed the PCR reads via MiXCR and lists one record per CDR3 protein. This sample carries 600,000 to 750,000 distinct CDR3 sequences, around 60% of them seen once, and the ten largest clones take around 11%. Germline lookup yields CDR1 MNHEY and CDR2 SMNVEV (reference sequence). This CDR3 comprises 14 residues. Findings and caveats of the study: In patients, TRBV5-6, TRBV5-1 and TRBV20-1 belonged to five TRBV segments found more frequently than in controls. Same-batch preparations were strongly co-clustered by F measure. Compared against controls, patients with multiple sclerosis displayed significantly lower normalized Chao1 diversity.

The source material was blood. The rearrangement joins TRBV27 to TRBJ2-1, with D hard to call. The J call may be incorrect, as the DNA end agrees better with TRBJ2-7. The clonotype originates from a girl aged 2 to 10 with multiple sclerosis. CDR3 coding DNA: TGTGCCAGCAGGAAACAAGGCCCTTACTACGAGCAGTACTTC. It translates to CASRKQGPYYEQYF.